This T cell receptor (beta chain) stems from a study of blood T cells in healthy people across ages. A second PCR, run for about 7 to 11 cycles, used a sample-barcoded 5' primer plus a J-beta primer mix. One entry per CDR3 protein results from TCRdb running MiXCR on the 5' RACE reads. Seen here are some 1,800,000 distinct CDR3 sequences, 39% observed once, and the top ten hold around 23%. Germline V gene lookup returns CDR1 MNHEY and CDR2 SVGAGI. The V end was cut by 2 bases, the J end by 0 bases, with 14 bases between. CDR3 length: 17 amino acids. Notes on this clonotype: Its antigen is as yet unknown.

General study findings and limits: In the absence of known donor CMV status, changes in expanded clonotypes were possibly confounded. Getting older went along with TCR beta diversity per million T cells dropping roughly linearly.

Sequenced: blood. The genes are TRBV6-5 and TRBJ2-1; D possibly uses TRBD1 or TRBD2 (5 bases each). The source is a human donor in good health. The CDR3 DNA follows: TGTGCCAGCAGTTACGTGGGGACCTCGAGCTCCTACAATGAGCAGTTCTTC. Translating it yields CASSYVGTSSSYNEQFF.